The 18 T cell receptor beta chains presented below share a single source sample, sequenced in a study of shared clonotypes between healthy human individuals (TCRdb year 2020). Library preparation employed the immunoSEQ multiplex PCR assay. TCRdb took this table from immuneACCESS and kept in-frame rearrangements with V and J called. Such tables lack part of the clones; where checked against another copy, unresolved V genes explain under half of the gap, and the rest is unexplained. The sample table holds about 1.5 million clones, of which approximately 96% were seen once. 1% to 1.5% of the sample rests with the top ten. Sequencing was performed on naive CD4+ T cells sorted from blood. The meaning of the sample's cell subset or site label: CD45RA+ positively selected. These receptors originate from a man younger than 45 in good health.

The V and J genes are TRBV28 and TRBJ1-2; 8 nucleotides line up with TRBD1. The CDR3 runs to 14 residues. Germline V gene sequence: CDR1 MDHEN, CDR2 SYDVKM. J lost 3 bases, V lost 5 bases, and 5 bases had no gene match. DNA for the CDR3: TGTGCCAGCAGTCCGATGACAGGGGACTATGGCTACACCTTC. Translation: CASSPMTGDYGYTF.

The V gene is TRBV2, the J gene TRBJ2-5, with D perhaps assigned TRBD1 or TRBD2 (5 bases each). Germline lookup yields CDR1 SNHLY and CDR2 FYNNEI. V gave up 6 bases and J gave up 0 bases, with 11 bases separating them. CDR3 length: 14 residues. CDR3 nucleotide sequence: TGTGCCAGCAGCGGGACCGAGTACCAAGAGACCCAGTACTTC. This sequence encodes CASSGTEYQETQYF.

This sequence joins TRBV29-1 and TRBJ2-1; possible D gene TRBD1, 6 bases. Germline values: CDR1 SQVTM, CDR2 ANQGSEA. The CDR3 consists of 13 residues. The ends were cut back, 3 bases at V and 8 bases at J, with 14 bases in the middle. The CDR3 sequence is CSVEGSGVYEQFF. The CDR3 DNA follows: TGCAGCGTTGAGGGGTCAGGGGTCTATGAGCAGTTCTTC.

The rearrangement links TRBV5-6 to TRBJ2-1; tentative D call: TRBD2 (5 bases). Trimming removed 4 bases at V and 9 bases at J, with 14 bases between. The CDR3 totals 13 residues. Germline V gene data show CDR1 as SGHDT and CDR2 as YYEEEE. As DNA, the CDR3 is TGTGCCAGCAGCCCGGACTCAGCAGTTGAGCAGTTCTTC. Translated: CASSPDSAVEQFF.

The genes are TRBV19 and TRBJ1-5; D perhaps matches TRBD1 (6 bases). Germline CDR1 LNHDA, CDR2 SQIVND (reference sequence). The CDR3 is 16 amino acids. Trimming pared 5 bases from V and 4 bases from J, leaving 18 bases between. CDR3 sequence (DNA): TGTGCCAGTAGTTCCTCGAGGAGGGGGGTTAATCAGCCCCAGCATTTT. Encoded protein: CASSSSRRGVNQPQHF.

This chain uses TRBV11-1 with TRBJ2-7; D is undetermined. V shed 5 bases and J shed 4 bases, with 15 bases lying between them. The germline CDR1 and CDR2 sequences are SGHAT and FQDESV (reference sequence). The CDR3 extends over 14 amino acids. In DNA form, the CDR3 reads TGTGCCAGCAGCCCAGACCTTACCCTTTACGAGCAGTACTTC. Amino acid sequence: CASSPDLTLYEQYF.

J is TRBJ2-7 and V is TRBV7-9; no reliable D call. V lost 8 bases, J lost 3 bases, and 17 bases lay in between. Germline V gene lookup returns CDR1 SEHNR and CDR2 FQNEAQ (reference sequence). CDR3 length: 14 amino acids. Written as DNA, the CDR3 is TGTGCCAGCGCCGAAAGAACCGAATTCTACGAGCAGTACTTC. Encoded protein: CASAERTEFYEQYF.

V is TRBV25-1 and J is TRBJ2-1; weak D call: TRBD2 (5 bases). V gave up 1 base and J gave up 13 bases, with 11 bases separating them. The CDR3 covers 12 residues. Germline lookup yields CDR1 MGHDK and CDR2 SYGVNS. CDR3 in DNA: TGTGCCAGCAGTGAATGGTCGGGGAAACAGTTCTTC. It encodes CASSEWSGKQFF.

The chain is built from TRBV9 and TRBJ2-5; D perhaps matches TRBD2 (6 bases). CDR3 length: 15 residues. V gave up 0 bases and J gave up 9 bases, with 18 bases separating them. Per the germline V gene, CDR1 is SGDLS and CDR2 is YYNGEE. CDR3 bases: TGTGCCAGCAGCGTAGTTGTCTCTAGCGAACAAGCCCAGTACTTC. Translating gives CASSVVVSSEQAQYF.

The chain uses TRBV19 and TRBJ1-5, with 7 nucleotides matching TRBD1. The CDR3 has 17 amino acids. Germline V CDR1 and CDR2: LNHDA, SQIVND (reference sequence). Losses at the gene ends were 3 bases for V and 3 bases for J; bases not matched to a gene: 11. The CDR3 loop reads CASSIGWAGGSNQPQHF. CDR3 DNA sequence: TGTGCCAGTAGTATCGGATGGGCAGGGGGTTCCAATCAGCCCCAGCATTTT.

As concerns this clone: Other DNA sequences from this sample encode an identical CDR3 as well. V is TRBV19 and J is TRBJ2-5, with D maybe TRBD1 (5 bases). The V end was cut by 6 bases, the J end by 5 bases, with 7 bases between. This CDR3 is 11 amino acids long. Looked up from germline, CDR1 is LNHDA and CDR2 is SQIVND (reference sequence). CDR3: CASSRAETQYF. The CDR3 nucleotides read TGTGCCAGTAGCAGGGCGGAGACCCAGTACTTC.

The chain combines TRBV2 with TRBJ2-7; 8 bases agree with TRBD1. The CDR3 totals 15 residues. The V gene end was trimmed by 7 bases and the J gene end by 0 bases; junction bases not matched to a gene: 8. The germline gives CDR1 SNHLY, CDR2 FYNNEI. In DNA form, the CDR3 reads TGTGCCAGCACTCCCCGGACAGGGAGCTCCTACGAGCAGTACTTC. It yields the protein CASTPRTGSSYEQYF.

The chain recombines TRBV2 with TRBJ2-1, with TRBD1 matching over 9 bases. Germline loops: CDR1 SNHLY, CDR2 FYNNEI. V shed 7 bases and J 2 bases; nucleotides not matched to a gene: 6. The CDR3 has 15 amino acids. CDR3 loop: CASINRTGAYNEQFF. Here the CDR3 DNA reads TGTGCCAGCATAAACCGGACAGGGGCCTACAATGAGCAGTTCTTC.

This chain uses TRBV10-1 with TRBJ2-7; D might be TRBD1 or TRBD2, each matching 5 bases. Trimming removed 0 bases at V and 6 bases at J, with 15 bases between. CDR1 WNHNN and CDR2 SYGVQD come from the germline V gene (reference sequence). CDR3 length: 15 amino acids. CDR3 in amino acids: CASSESLGEYGEQYF. For the CDR3, the DNA is TGCGCCAGCAGTGAGTCTTTGGGGGAGTACGGCGAGCAGTACTTC.

The rearrangement links TRBV18 to TRBJ1-3, with D perhaps TRBD1 (6 bases). CDR3 length equals 16 residues. V was pared by 1 base and J by 0 bases, with 10 bases between. CDR1 is KGHSH and CDR2 is LQKENI in the germline V gene. DNA for the CDR3: TGTGCCAGCTCACCACGGACAGAGGCCTCTGGAAACACCATATATTTT. Translated: CASSPRTEASGNTIYF.

The J gene is TRBJ2-7, the V gene TRBV7-2; maybe TRBD2 (5 bases). V lost 3 bases and J 2 bases, leaving 5 bases between the germline ends. Germline values: CDR1 SGHTA, CDR2 FQGNSA. The CDR3 has 12 amino acids. The CDR3 protein is CASSFGTYEQYF. CDR3 bases: TGTGCCAGCAGCTTCGGGACCTACGAGCAGTACTTC.

DNA for the CDR3: TGTGCCATCAGTCCCGAGCGGGAGGGACAGGGGGAGCAGTTCTTC. It yields the protein CAISPEREGQGEQFF. The rearrangement joins TRBV10-3 to TRBJ2-1; either TRBD1 or TRBD2 may fit D (10 bases each). Germline V gives CDR1 ENHRY, CDR2 SYGVKD. The CDR3 spans 15 residues. V was cut by 5 bases and J by 10 bases, with 21 bases left in between.

The chain couples TRBV4-3 to TRBJ1-4, with D possibly being TRBD1 (5 bases). Germline V gives CDR1 LGHNA, CDR2 YSLEER. This CDR3 has 16 amino acids. The V and J ends lost 0 bases and 5 bases respectively, with 13 bases between them. The DNA of the CDR3 is TGCGCCAGCAGCCAAGAAGGAGGGGCATGGAATGAAAAACTGTTTTTT. Translation: CASSQEGGAWNEKLFF.